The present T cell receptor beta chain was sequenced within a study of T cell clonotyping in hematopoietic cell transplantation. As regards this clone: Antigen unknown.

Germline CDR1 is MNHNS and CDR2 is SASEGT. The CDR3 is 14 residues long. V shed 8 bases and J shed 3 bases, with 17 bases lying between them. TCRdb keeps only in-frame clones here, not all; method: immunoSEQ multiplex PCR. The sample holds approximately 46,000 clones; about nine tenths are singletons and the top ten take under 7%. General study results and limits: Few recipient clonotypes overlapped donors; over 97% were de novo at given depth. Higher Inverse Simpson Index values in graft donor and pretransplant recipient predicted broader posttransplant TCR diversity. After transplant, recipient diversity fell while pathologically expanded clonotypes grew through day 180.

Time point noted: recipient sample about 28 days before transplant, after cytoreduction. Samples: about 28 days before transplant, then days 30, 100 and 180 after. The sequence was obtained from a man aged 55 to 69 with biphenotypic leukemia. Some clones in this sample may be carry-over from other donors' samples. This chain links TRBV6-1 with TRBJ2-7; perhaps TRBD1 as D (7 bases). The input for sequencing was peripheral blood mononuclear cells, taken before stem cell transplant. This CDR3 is CASLTGGGSYEQYF. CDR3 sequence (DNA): TGTGCCAGCTTAACAGGAGGGGGCAGCTACGAGCAGTACTTC.